These 3 T cell receptor beta chains were all obtained from the same sample, sequenced in a study of cytomegalovirus exposure and HLA in healthy donors. 13 Jbeta primers and 60 Vbeta primers were used for the PCR. Here immunoSEQ multiplex PCR was the method, and the copy in TCRdb shows in-frame clones only, minus some. The data show approximately 130,000 clones, with around 80% seen just once and approximately 9.6% held by the top ten. Sequenced sample: PBMCs. These receptors were collected from a woman aged 45-65 years in good health and CMV-seropositive.

The genes are TRBV7-8 and TRBJ1-5; the D gene is possibly TRBD1 (6 bases). The germline V and J ends were trimmed by 3 bases and 3 bases, with 9 bases remaining between them. Looked up from germline, CDR1 is SGHVS and CDR2 is FQNEAQ. The CDR3 is 14 amino acids. This CDR3 reads CASSLDSLNQPQHF. The CDR3 DNA sequence: TGTGCCAGCAGCTTGGACAGCCTCAATCAGCCCCAGCATTTT.

The genes are TRBV4-1 and TRBJ2-1; 8 bases match TRBD2. The CDR3 totals 19 residues. Germline values: CDR1 MGHRA, CDR2 YSYEKL. J gave up 2 bases and V 0 bases, and 12 bases lay outside the gene matches. The CDR3: CASSQDWEVAGLPYNEQFF. The CDR3 nucleotides read TGCGCCAGCAGCCAAGATTGGGAGGTAGCGGGATTACCCTACAATGAGCAGTTCTTC.

The V and J genes are TRBV7-9 and TRBJ2-3, with D possibly TRBD2 on 6 matching bases. Germline V gene data show CDR1 as SEHNR and CDR2 as FQNEAQ (reference sequence). V was trimmed by 6 bases and J by 2 bases, leaving 15 bases between them. The CDR3 consists of 15 residues. CDR3 sequence: CASRPPGLPTDTQYF. CDR3 coding DNA: TGTGCCAGCAGACCTCCGGGACTTCCCACAGATACGCAGTATTTT.